The present TCR beta chain was sequenced within a study of regulatory T cells in long-lasting Graves disease. Overall study results and limits: Persistent cases of Graves' showed reduced TCR diversity relative to newly diagnosed patients.

The time point is: newly diagnosed GD, antithyroid drugs for less than 3 months. PBMC RNA served as the TCR library source. This clonotype has a count of ten or more. The antigen remains unidentified. The TCR beta library used iRepertoire HTBI primers with Arm-PCR amplification of CDR3. TCRdb processed the multiplex PCR reads anew with MiXCR; each CDR3 protein has one entry. The sample shows more than 300,000 distinct CDR3 sequences, approximately 10% of them seen only once. The CDR3 totals 14 residues. Trimming cost V 6 bases and J 5 bases, with 14 bases left between them. Looked up from germline, CDR1 is KGHSH and CDR2 is LQKENI. The sample was also reused in another study, on T cells in Graves' hyperthyroidism and ophthalmopathy. That investigation notes: HTBI primers were employed in a first-round RT-PCR of the TCR CDR3.

The material sequenced was peripheral blood mononuclear cells (PBMCs), taken at new diagnosis, from a patient treated with antithyroid drugs. The chain combines TRBV18 with TRBJ1-5; D is ambiguous. This TCR was sampled from a woman between 18 and 29 years old with Graves disease. The CDR3 sequence is CASSTGTRYQPQHF. The CDR3 region has the DNA TGTGCCAGCTCGACGGGAACGAGATATCAGCCCCAGCATTTT.